This entry features one T cell receptor beta chain sequence. Authors' processing steps: Amplification of reference gene primers provided the estimated nucleated cell counts. Profiled with immunoSEQ multiplex PCR; TCRdb holds only in-frame clones, not every one. V, J and clone size were drawn from that table, and D and trimming were deduced from the DNA. The table has 310,000 or so clones, around 90% seen once. The data are from a study of blood T cell repertoires in COVID-19. Germline CDR1 is GTSNPN and CDR2 is SVGIG (reference sequence). The CDR3 is made up of 13 amino acids. Trimming removed 2 bases at V and 3 bases at J, with 10 bases between.

The specimen sequenced was PBMCs or T cells enriched from blood (not recorded which). The sequence was obtained from a woman between 40 and 55 years old who had recovered from COVID-19. V usage is TRBV30 and J usage is TRBJ1-2; the D is unclear. CDR3 loop: CAWSREQYYGYTF. In DNA form, the CDR3 reads TGTGCCTGGAGTAGAGAACAGTACTATGGCTACACCTTC.